These 29 T cell receptor beta chains share one sample of origin, sequenced in a study of cytomegalovirus exposure and HLA in healthy donors. The PCR contained 60 Vbeta and 13 Jbeta primers. Some clones are missing from TCRdb's copy, which holds only in-frame ones; the method was immunoSEQ multiplex PCR. The data hold roughly 71,000 clones, with roughly 81% observed a single time. Sequencing input: PBMCs. The receptor set was obtained from a human donor in good health.

By share of the sample, this clone is medium-sized (0.01 to 0.1%). The J gene is TRBJ2-7, the V gene TRBV6-1; maybe TRBD2 (6 bases). Looked up from germline, CDR1 is MNHNS and CDR2 is SASEGT. The CDR3 has 15 residues. With 4 bases removed from V and 5 bases from J, the gap between germline ends came to 18 bases. CDR3 nucleotides: TGTGCCAGCAGTGCCTCAGGAGAGGGCGGGGACGAGCAGTACTTC. The encoded protein is CASSASGEGGDEQYF.

The genes are TRBV2 and TRBJ2-3; the match to TRBD2 covers 10 bases. The CDR3 extends over 15 amino acids. CDR1 is SNHLY and CDR2 is FYNNEI in the germline V gene. J was trimmed by 3 bases and V by 10 bases; bases with no gene match: 10. The CDR3, as DNA: TGTGCCACCTCCCCGAGCGGGAGGGCTACAGATACGCAGTATTTT. Translation: CATSPSGRATDTQYF. Full variable domain (missing parts from reference TRBV2 and TRBJ2-3): EPEVTQTPSHQVTQMGQEVILRCVPISNHLYFYWYRQILGQKVEFLVSFYNNEISEKSEIFDDQFSVERPDGSNFTLKIRSTKLEDSAMYFCATSPSGRATDTQYFGPGTRLTVL.

The chain combines TRBV9 with TRBJ1-5; D is perhaps TRBD1 (5 bases). Trimming took 8 bases from V and 4 from J, leaving 13 bases between them. Looked up from germline, CDR1 is SGDLS and CDR2 is YYNGEE. The CDR3 spans 13 residues. The chain's CDR3 is CASSDTTNQPQHF. In DNA, the CDR3 is TGTGCCAGTTCGGACACGACGAATCAGCCCCAGCATTTT.

Only a few counts were recorded for this clone. The rearrangement uses TRBV19 and TRBJ1-5; possibly TRBD1 for D (6 bases). CDR3 size: 16 residues. Trimming took 2 bases from V and 3 from J, leaving 14 bases between them. Looked up from germline, CDR1 is LNHDA and CDR2 is SQIVND (reference sequence). The CDR3 DNA is TGTGCCAGTAGTATAAATATGGACAGCTTCAATCAGCCCCAGCATTTT. Translating it yields CASSINMDSFNQPQHF.

The V and J genes are TRBV5-1 and TRBJ1-2; 8 nucleotides align to TRBD1. The J segment lost 5 bases and the V segment lost 5 bases, leaving 8 bases of the junction unmatched. The germline gives CDR1 SGHRS, CDR2 YFSETQ. CDR3 length equals 14 residues. This chain's CDR3 is CASSPGQGVYGYTF. As DNA, the CDR3 is TGCGCCAGCAGTCCCGGACAGGGCGTTTATGGCTACACCTTC.

The gene calls are TRBV29-1 and TRBJ2-1, with 13 positions matching TRBD2. Germline CDR1 SQVTM, CDR2 ANQGSEA. J gave up 5 bases and V 6 bases, and 10 bases lay outside the gene matches. The CDR3 consists of 16 residues. The CDR3 is CSVPGLAGVPHNEQFF. The CDR3 bases are TGCAGCGTGCCCGGACTAGCGGGAGTTCCCCACAATGAGCAGTTCTTC.

This clone was seen just once. The gene calls are TRBV11-2 and TRBJ1-2; D is possibly TRBD1 (6 bases). This CDR3 spans 14 amino acids. V was cut by 0 bases and J by 6 bases, with 11 bases left in between. Germline V CDR1 and CDR2: SGHAT, FQNNGV. The CDR3 loop is CASSLDSGVDGYTF. In nucleotides, the CDR3 is TGTGCCAGCAGCTTAGATTCAGGGGTGGATGGCTACACCTTC.

The chain couples TRBV11-2 to TRBJ2-2, with TRBD2 as a possible D gene (5 bases). Germline CDR1 SGHAT, CDR2 FQNNGV. The CDR3 length is 13 residues. The V end lost 5 bases, the J end lost 7 bases, and 11 bases lay between the germline ends. The CDR3 DNA reads as TGTGCCAGCAGCCGCCTCCGGGACGGGGAGCTGTTTTTT. Its protein is CASSRLRDGELFF.

This sequence joins TRBV11-2 and TRBJ2-7; D not resolved. The CDR3 is made up of 14 amino acids. The germline V gene has CDR1 SGHAT and CDR2 FQNNGV. V lost 3 bases, J lost 1 base, and 10 bases lay in between. The CDR3 bases are TGTGCCAGCAGCTTTCTCGCGGATTCCTACGAGCAGTACTTC. It specifies CASSFLADSYEQYF.

The V gene is TRBV7-9, the J gene TRBJ1-2; D not certain. Per the germline V gene, CDR1 is SEHNR and CDR2 is FQNEAQ (reference sequence). The germline V and J ends were trimmed by 7 bases and 3 bases, with 15 bases remaining between them. The CDR3 contains 14 residues. CDR3 in amino acids: CASMSVLLDYGYTF. DNA for the CDR3: TGTGCCAGCATGAGTGTTCTCCTTGACTATGGCTACACCTTC.

The rearrangement uses TRBV4-2 and TRBJ2-7; D ambiguous. V lost 0 bases to trimming and J lost 0 bases, with 6 bases between them. There are 14 residues in the CDR3. From germline, CDR1 is LGHNA and CDR2 YNFKEQ. This CDR3 is CASSQDPSSYEQYF. The CDR3 DNA is TGTGCCAGCAGCCAAGATCCCAGCTCCTACGAGCAGTACTTC.

J is TRBJ1-1 and V is TRBV7-6; no firm D call. V was trimmed by 4 bases and J by 10 bases, leaving 25 bases between them. The CDR3 spans 16 residues. Germline V gives CDR1 SGHVS, CDR2 FNYEAQ. The CDR3 region is CASSYGPGRGTIGAFF. CDR3 nucleotides: TGTGCCAGCAGCTATGGGCCAGGACGGGGTACTATCGGAGCTTTCTTT.

V and J are TRBV5-4 and TRBJ2-3; no clear D gene. CDR1 and CDR2 (germline): SGHNT, YYREEE (reference sequence). This CDR3 has 13 residues. V shed 10 bases and J shed 5 bases, with 17 bases lying between them. CDR3 residues: CAGTTPMEDTQYF. CDR3 bases: TGTGCCGGAACGACTCCTATGGAAGATACGCAGTATTTT.

The chain recombines TRBV10-3 with TRBJ1-1; D perhaps matches TRBD1 (6 bases). V gave up 6 bases and J gave up 3 bases, with 11 bases separating them. The length of the CDR3 is 13 residues. CDR1 and CDR2 from the germline V gene are ENHRY and SYGVKD. The CDR3 bases are TGTGCCATCAGGTGGACAGAGGACACTGAAGCTTTCTTT. This sequence encodes CAIRWTEDTEAFF.

CDR3 in amino acids: CASSHASYREGQFF. The CDR3 DNA sequence: TGCGCCAGCAGCCACGCCAGCTATCGGGAGGGGCAGTTCTTC. The V gene is TRBV4-1, the J gene TRBJ2-1; 8 nucleotides match TRBD2. The CDR3 spans 14 residues. The germline V gene encodes CDR1 MGHRA and CDR2 YSYEKL. The ends lost 3 bases at V and 12 bases at J; junction bases unmatched: 10.

This clone was observed a handful of times. The chain employs TRBV15 and TRBJ1-1, with 8 bases lining up with TRBD1. CDR3 length: 14 amino acids. With 3 bases clipped from V and 3 bases from J, the junction kept 3 bases outside the gene matches. In germline, CDR1 is LNHNV, CDR2 YYDKDF (reference sequence). The CDR3 loop is CATSRDREYTEAFF. CDR3 nucleotides: TGTGCCACCAGCAGGGACAGGGAATACACTGAAGCTTTCTTT.

This sequence joins TRBV6-1 and TRBJ2-1; TRBD2 agrees at 9 bases. V trimming: 8 bases; J trimming: 2 bases; junction bases outside the gene matches: 4. Germline V gene sequence: CDR1 MNHNS, CDR2 SASEGT. The CDR3 runs 14 residues. CDR3 loop: CASSLAGTYNEQFF. The CDR3 DNA reads as TGTGCCAGCTCGCTAGCGGGAACCTACAATGAGCAGTTCTTC.

This clone was picked up a small number of times. This chain connects TRBV7-9 to TRBJ2-4, with a tentative D call TRBD1 (6 bases). This CDR3 is 14 amino acids long. Trimming took off 5 bases at V and 7 bases at J, with 15 bases between the two ends. The germline CDR1 and CDR2 sequences are SEHNR and FQNEAQ (reference sequence). The CDR3 DNA reads as TGTGCCAGCAGCCCGCCGGGACAAATCAACATTCAGTACTTC. Translated: CASSPPGQINIQYF.

The sample holds one count of this clone. The rearrangement links TRBV27 to TRBJ2-5, with 10 bases that match TRBD2. Germline assignment: CDR1 MNHEY and CDR2 SMNVEV (reference sequence). V lost 5 bases and J lost 4; bases outside the gene matches: 4. There are 14 residues in the CDR3. CDR3 residues: CASSALAGVETQYF. Here the CDR3 DNA reads TGTGCCAGCAGTGCCCTAGCGGGAGTAGAGACCCAGTACTTC.

The V gene is TRBV4-2, the J gene TRBJ2-2; TRBD2 matches at 10 bases. Germline-derived CDR1 and CDR2 are LGHNA and YNFKEQ. The CDR3 runs to 19 residues. The ends lost 0 bases at V and 0 bases at J; junction bases unmatched: 7. CDR3 in amino acids: CASSQDSLAGVANTGELFF. CDR3 bases: TGTGCCAGCAGCCAAGATTCGCTAGCGGGAGTAGCGAACACCGGGGAGCTGTTTTTT.

This clone is a singleton in its sample. The chain combines TRBV5-1 with TRBJ2-3; D is possibly TRBD1 (6 bases). This CDR3 is built from 16 residues. CDR1 is SGHRS, CDR2 YFSETQ, per germline. The ends were cut back, 5 bases at V and 0 bases at J, with 16 bases in the middle. CDR3 in amino acids: CASRVTGWSSTDTQYF. CDR3 nucleotide sequence: TGCGCCAGCAGGGTTACAGGGTGGAGTAGCACAGATACGCAGTATTTT.

The V and J genes are TRBV6-1 and TRBJ2-2; D possibly corresponds to TRBD1 (6 bases). The CDR3 covers 14 residues. CDR1 is MNHNS, CDR2 SASEGT, per germline. V was cut by 5 bases and J by 4 bases, with 11 bases left in between. The DNA for the CDR3 is TGTGCCAGCAGTATCCAGGGGTCCACCGGGGAGCTGTTTTTT. Its translation: CASSIQGSTGELFF.

The V gene is TRBV9, the J gene TRBJ2-4; D is perhaps TRBD1 (5 bases). The CDR3 loop spans 14 amino acids. The V gene's germline CDR1 is SGDLS and CDR2 YYNGEE. V dropped 5 bases and J dropped 9 bases, with 18 bases sitting between them. The DNA for the CDR3 is TGTGCCAGCAGTGCAAAAACCCAGGGCGGCATTCAGTACTTC. It is translated as CASSAKTQGGIQYF.

With respect to this clone: This sample includes further DNA sequences coding for the same CDR3. The rearrangement links TRBV18 to TRBJ1-1; D is uncertain. Germline V CDR1 and CDR2: KGHSH, LQKENI. Deletions cut 3 bases from V and 0 bases from J, with 11 bases between. The CDR3 length is 15 residues. The CDR3 bases are TGTGCCAGCTCACCCTCGAGGGATATGAACACTGAAGCTTTCTTT. This codes for CASSPSRDMNTEAFF.

The CDR3 sequence is CASSRGLSYGYTF. The CDR3 DNA sequence: TGTGCCAGCAGCAGGGGGCTCTCCTATGGCTACACCTTC. The gene calls are TRBV6-5 and TRBJ1-2, with TRBD1 matching over 8 bases. Trimming removed 6 bases from V and 4 bases from J; junction bases left unmatched: 4. The CDR3 has 13 residues. The germline V gene has CDR1 MNHEY and CDR2 SVGAGI.

This clone was observed a few times. This chain connects TRBV10-1 to TRBJ2-5; 8 nucleotides agree with TRBD2. The CDR3 totals 17 residues. The germline CDR1 and CDR2 sequences are WNHNN and SYGVQD (reference sequence). Trimming took 0 bases from V and 5 from J; bases not matched to a gene: 11. The CDR3 DNA follows: TGCGCCAGCAGTGAGTCGCGGGGCGGGAGGCGATTGGAGACCCAGTACTTC. As protein: CASSESRGGRRLETQYF.

This sequence joins TRBV19 and TRBJ2-7; 7 bases match TRBD2. V lost 6 bases, J lost 2 bases, and 10 bases stayed unmatched. The germline gives CDR1 LNHDA, CDR2 SQIVND (reference sequence). CDR3 size: 15 residues. Here the CDR3 reads CASSPSRDYTYEQYF. In DNA form, the CDR3 reads TGTGCCAGTAGCCCCTCGCGGGACTACACCTACGAGCAGTACTTC.

A single count supports this clone. V is TRBV9 and J is TRBJ1-2, with 11 bases lining up with TRBD1. V was pared by 0 bases and J by 2 bases, with 6 bases of the junction left unmatched. CDR3 length: 17 residues. Germline V lookup: CDR1 SGDLS, CDR2 YYNGEE. CDR3: CASSVAGQGDVNYGYTF. The CDR3 bases are TGTGCCAGCAGCGTAGCGGGACAGGGGGATGTAAACTATGGCTACACCTTC.

The rearrangement links TRBV6-1 to TRBJ1-1; a weak D match, TRBD1 (5 bases). Germline CDR1 is MNHNS and CDR2 is SASEGT. Trimming removed 4 bases from V and 9 bases from J, with 9 bases in between. The CDR3 has 11 residues. CDR3 coding DNA: TGTGCCAGCAGTGGAACAGGAAAAGCTTTCTTT. This gives the protein CASSGTGKAFF.